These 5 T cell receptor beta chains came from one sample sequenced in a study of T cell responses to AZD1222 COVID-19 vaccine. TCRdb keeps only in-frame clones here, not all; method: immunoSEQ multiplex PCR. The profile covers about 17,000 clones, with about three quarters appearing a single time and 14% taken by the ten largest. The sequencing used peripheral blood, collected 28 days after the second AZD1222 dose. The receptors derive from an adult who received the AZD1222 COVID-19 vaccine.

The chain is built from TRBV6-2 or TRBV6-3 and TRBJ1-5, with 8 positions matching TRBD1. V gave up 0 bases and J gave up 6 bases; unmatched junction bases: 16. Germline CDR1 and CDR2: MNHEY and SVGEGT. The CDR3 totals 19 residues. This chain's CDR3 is CASSYSMGGYRGAGQPQHF. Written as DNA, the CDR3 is TGTGCCAGCAGTTACTCGATGGGAGGTTACAGGGGGGCCGGTCAGCCCCAGCATTTT.

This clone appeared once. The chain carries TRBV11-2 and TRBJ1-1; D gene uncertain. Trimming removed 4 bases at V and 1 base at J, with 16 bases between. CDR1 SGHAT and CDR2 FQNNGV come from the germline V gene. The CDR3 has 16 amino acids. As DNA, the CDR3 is TGTGCCAGCAGCTCGCCGGTTCCCAGGCAGAACACTGAAGCTTTCTTT. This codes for CASSSPVPRQNTEAFF.

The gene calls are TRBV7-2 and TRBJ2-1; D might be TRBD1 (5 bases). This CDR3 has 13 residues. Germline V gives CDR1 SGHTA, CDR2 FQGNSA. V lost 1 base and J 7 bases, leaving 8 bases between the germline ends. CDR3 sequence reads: CASSLVQVNEQFF. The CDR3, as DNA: TGTGCCAGCAGCTTAGTACAGGTGAATGAGCAGTTCTTC.

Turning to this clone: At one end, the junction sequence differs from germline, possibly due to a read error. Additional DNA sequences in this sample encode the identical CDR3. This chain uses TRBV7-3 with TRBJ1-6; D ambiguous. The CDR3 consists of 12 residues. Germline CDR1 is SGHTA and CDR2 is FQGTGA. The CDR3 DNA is TGTGCCAGCAGCTTAATTGGTGGACCCCTCCACTTC. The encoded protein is CASSLIGGPLHF.

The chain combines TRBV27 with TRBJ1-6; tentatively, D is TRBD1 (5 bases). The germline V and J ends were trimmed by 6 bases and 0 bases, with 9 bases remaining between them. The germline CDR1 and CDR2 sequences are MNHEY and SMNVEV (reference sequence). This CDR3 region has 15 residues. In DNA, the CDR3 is TGTGCCAGCAGGGGGGGAAGCTCCTATAATTCACCCCTCCACTTT. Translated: CASRGGSSYNSPLHF.